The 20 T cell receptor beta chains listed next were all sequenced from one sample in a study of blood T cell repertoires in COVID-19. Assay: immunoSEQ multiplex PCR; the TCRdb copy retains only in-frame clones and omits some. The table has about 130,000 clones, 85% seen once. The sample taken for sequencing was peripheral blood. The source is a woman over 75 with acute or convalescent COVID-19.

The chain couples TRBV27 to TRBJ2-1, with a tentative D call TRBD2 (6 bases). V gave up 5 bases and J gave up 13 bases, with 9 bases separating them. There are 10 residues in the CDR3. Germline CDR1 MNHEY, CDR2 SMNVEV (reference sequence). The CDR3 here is CASSRDFQFF. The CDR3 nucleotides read TGTGCCAGCAGTAGGGACTTTCAGTTCTTC.

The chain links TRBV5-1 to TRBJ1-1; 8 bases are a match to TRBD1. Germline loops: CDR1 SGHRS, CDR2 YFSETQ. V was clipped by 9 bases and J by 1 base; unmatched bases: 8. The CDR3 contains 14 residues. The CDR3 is CATGTGAGNTEAFF. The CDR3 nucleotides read TGCGCCACTGGGACAGGCGCGGGGAACACTGAAGCTTTCTTT.

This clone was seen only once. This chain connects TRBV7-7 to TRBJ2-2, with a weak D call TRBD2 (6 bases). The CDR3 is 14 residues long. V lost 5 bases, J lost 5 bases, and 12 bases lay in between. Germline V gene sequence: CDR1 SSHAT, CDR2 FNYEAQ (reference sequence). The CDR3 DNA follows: TGTGCCAGCAGCGCGACTAGTAGGACCGGGGAGCTGTTTTTT. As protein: CASSATSRTGELFF.

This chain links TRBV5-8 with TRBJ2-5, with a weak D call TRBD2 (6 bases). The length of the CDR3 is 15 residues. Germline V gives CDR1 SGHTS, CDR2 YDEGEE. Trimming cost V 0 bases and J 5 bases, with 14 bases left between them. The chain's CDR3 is CASSLAGGEWETQYF. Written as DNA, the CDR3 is TGTGCCAGCAGCTTGGCGGGCGGGGAGTGGGAGACCCAGTACTTC.

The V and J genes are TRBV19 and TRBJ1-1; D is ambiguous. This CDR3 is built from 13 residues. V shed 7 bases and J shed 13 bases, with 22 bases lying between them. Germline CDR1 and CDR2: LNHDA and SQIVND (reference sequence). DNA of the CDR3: TGTGCCAGTACCATTGGTCACGCGCATCGGGGTTTCTTT. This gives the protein CASTIGHAHRGFF.

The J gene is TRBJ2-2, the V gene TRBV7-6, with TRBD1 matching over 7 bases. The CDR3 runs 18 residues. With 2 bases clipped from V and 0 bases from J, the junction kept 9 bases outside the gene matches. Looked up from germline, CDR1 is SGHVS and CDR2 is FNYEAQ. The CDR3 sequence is CASSLYPAGTANTGELFF. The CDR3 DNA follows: TGTGCCAGCAGCTTATACCCGGCCGGGACAGCGAACACCGGGGAGCTGTTTTTT.

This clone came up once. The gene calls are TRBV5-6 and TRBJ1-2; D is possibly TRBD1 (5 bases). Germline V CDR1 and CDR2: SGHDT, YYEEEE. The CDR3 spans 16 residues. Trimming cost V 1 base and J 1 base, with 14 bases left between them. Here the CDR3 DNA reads TGTGCCAGCAGCTTGTTTTCGGGGGATCTTAACTATGGCTACACCTTC. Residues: CASSLFSGDLNYGYTF.

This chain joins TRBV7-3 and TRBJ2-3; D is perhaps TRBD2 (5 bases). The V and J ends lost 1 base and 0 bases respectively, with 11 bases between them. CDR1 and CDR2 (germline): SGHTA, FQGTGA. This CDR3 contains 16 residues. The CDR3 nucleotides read TGTGCCAGCAGCTTAATGGCTAGGACTAGCACAGATACGCAGTATTTT. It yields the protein CASSLMARTSTDTQYF. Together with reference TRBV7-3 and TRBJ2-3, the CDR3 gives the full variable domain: GAGVSQTPSNKVTEKGKYVELRCDPISGHTALYWYRQSLGQGPEFLIYFQGTGAADDSGLPNDRFFAVRPEGSVSTLKIQRTERGDSAVYLCASSLMARTSTDTQYFGPGTRLTVL.

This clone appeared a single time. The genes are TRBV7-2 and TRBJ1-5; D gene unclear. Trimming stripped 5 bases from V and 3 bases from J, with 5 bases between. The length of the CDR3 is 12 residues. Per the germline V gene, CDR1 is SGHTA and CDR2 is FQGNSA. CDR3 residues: CASSPYNQPQHF. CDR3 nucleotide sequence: TGTGCCAGCAGCCCTTACAATCAGCCCCAGCATTTT.

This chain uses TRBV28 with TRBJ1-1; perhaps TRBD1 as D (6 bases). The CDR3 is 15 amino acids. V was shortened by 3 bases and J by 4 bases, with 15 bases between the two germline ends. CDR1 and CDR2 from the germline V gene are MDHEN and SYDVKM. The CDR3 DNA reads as TGTGCCAGCAGTTTTACACAGGGAGCGGCCACTGAAGCTTTCTTT. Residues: CASSFTQGAATEAFF.

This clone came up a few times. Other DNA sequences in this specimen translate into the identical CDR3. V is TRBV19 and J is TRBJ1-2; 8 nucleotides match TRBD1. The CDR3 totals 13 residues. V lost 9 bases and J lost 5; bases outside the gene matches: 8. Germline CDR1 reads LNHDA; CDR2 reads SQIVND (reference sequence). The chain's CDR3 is CASSPTGGYGYTF. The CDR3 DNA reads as TGTGCCAGCAGCCCAACAGGGGGTTATGGCTACACCTTC.

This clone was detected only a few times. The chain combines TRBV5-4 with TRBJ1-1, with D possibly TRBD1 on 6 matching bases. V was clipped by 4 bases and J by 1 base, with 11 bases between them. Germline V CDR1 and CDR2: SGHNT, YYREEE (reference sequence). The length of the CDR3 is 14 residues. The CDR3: CASSPKTGNTEAFF. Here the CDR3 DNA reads TGTGCCAGCAGCCCCAAGACAGGGAACACTGAAGCTTTCTTT.

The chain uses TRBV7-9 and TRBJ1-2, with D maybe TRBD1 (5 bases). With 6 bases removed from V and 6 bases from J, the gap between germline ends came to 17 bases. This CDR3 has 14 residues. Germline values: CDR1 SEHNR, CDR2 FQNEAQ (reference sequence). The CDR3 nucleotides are TGTGCCAGCAGTTCCGGCGGGGGAGATAATGGCTACACCTTC. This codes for CASSSGGGDNGYTF.

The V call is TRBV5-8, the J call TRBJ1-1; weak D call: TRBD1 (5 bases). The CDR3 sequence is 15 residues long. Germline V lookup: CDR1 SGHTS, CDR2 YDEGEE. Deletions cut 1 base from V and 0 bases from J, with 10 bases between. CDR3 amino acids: CASSLSGGLNTEAFF. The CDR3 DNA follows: TGTGCCAGCAGCTTGTCCGGGGGTCTGAACACTGAAGCTTTCTTT.

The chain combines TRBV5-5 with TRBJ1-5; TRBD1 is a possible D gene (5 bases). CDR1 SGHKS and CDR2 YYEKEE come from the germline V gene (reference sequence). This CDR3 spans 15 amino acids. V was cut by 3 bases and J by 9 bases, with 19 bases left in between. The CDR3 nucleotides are TGTGCCAGCAGCTCGGTGGGCCTCTCAGGGCCGCCCCAGCATTTT. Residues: CASSSVGLSGPPQHF.

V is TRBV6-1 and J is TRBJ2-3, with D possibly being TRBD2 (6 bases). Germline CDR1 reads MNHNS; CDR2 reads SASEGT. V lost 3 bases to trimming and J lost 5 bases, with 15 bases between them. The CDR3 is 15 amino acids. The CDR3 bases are TGTGCCAGCAGTGAGGAGCGGGCGGTAGGAGATACGCAGTATTTT. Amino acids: CASSEERAVGDTQYF.

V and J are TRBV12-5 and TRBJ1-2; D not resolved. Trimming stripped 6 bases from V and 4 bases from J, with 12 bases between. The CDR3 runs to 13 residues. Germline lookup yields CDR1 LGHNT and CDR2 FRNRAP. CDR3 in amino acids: CASGLMGTYGYTF. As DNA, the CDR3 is TGTGCTAGTGGCTTAATGGGCACCTATGGCTACACCTTC.

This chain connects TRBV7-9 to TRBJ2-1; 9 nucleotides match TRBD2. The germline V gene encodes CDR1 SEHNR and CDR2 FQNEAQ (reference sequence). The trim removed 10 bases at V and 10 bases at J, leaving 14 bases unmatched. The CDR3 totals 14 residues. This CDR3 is CATTPAGGPREQFF. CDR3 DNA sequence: TGTGCCACCACCCCGGCGGGGGGGCCAAGGGAGCAGTTCTTC.

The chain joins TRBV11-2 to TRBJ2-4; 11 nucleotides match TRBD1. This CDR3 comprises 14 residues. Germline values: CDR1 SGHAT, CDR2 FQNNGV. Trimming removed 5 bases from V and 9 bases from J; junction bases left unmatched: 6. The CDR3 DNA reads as TGTGCCAGCAGCCTTGGGACAGGGGGTGGCATTCAGTACTTC. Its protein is CASSLGTGGGIQYF.

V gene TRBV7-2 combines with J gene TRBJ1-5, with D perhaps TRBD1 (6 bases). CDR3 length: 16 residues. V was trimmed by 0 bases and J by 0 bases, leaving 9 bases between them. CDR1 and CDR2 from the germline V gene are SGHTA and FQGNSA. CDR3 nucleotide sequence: TGTGCCAGCAGCTTAGCGGGACATTATAGCAATCAGCCCCAGCATTTT. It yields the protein CASSLAGHYSNQPQHF.